This T cell receptor (beta chain) was found in a study of CD8 T cells in Susac syndrome. Random hexamers primed reverse transcription of about 0.45 to 1 ug RNA. Across 54 Vbeta and 13 Jbeta, TCR beta CDR3 was amplified with immunoSEQ multiplex PCR. Via MiXCR, TCRdb re-called the immunoSEQ multiplex PCR reads, giving one row per CDR3 protein. The sample shows fewer than 150,000 distinct CDR3 sequences, roughly 89% of them seen only once. Sequencing of TCR beta was performed on blood CD8+ and CD4+ T cells. CD8+ and CD4+ T cells were negatively isolated; TEMRA cells were FACS-enriched. The material sequenced was CD8+ T cells from PBMCs. This TCR came from a human donor with multiple sclerosis.

DNA of the CDR3: TGTGCCACCCTCGGACTAGCGGAGGGGGGAGATACGCAGTATTTT. As protein: CATLGLAEGGDTQYF. V usage is TRBV6-2 or TRBV6-3 and J usage is TRBJ2-3, with 10 positions matching TRBD2. CDR3 size: 15 residues. Germline CDR1 MNHEY, CDR2 SVGEGT. The trim removed 10 bases at V and 5 bases at J, leaving 12 bases unmatched.